The 4 T cell receptor beta chains reported below all come from one sample, sequenced in a study of T and B cells in COVID-19 patients. BIOMED2 TRB-A/B primer pools were used in multiplex TRB PCR. TCRdb recomputed calls from the multiplex PCR reads with MiXCR, one row per CDR3 protein. The repertoire holds 20,000 to 25,000 distinct CDR3 sequences, with approximately 30% as singletons. Each TRB amplification used roughly 220-550 ng of genomic DNA from blood. The sample was blood. These receptors all come from a human donor who had recovered from COVID-19.

Only a few counts were recorded for this clonotype. The gene calls are TRBV6-5 and TRBJ2-2, with 7 bases lining up with TRBD1. CDR1 and CDR2 from the germline V gene are MNHEY and SVGAGI. The trim removed 7 bases at V and 6 bases at J, leaving 5 bases unmatched. This CDR3 is 13 amino acids long. The CDR3 DNA sequence: TGTGCCAGCAACCACAGGGGATCCGGGGAGCTGTTTTTT. It specifies CASNHRGSGELFF.

By share, this clonotype ranks as medium-sized. This chain links TRBV19 with TRBJ2-1; 14 bases match TRBD2. In germline, CDR1 is LNHDA, CDR2 SQIVND (reference sequence). The CDR3 totals 19 residues. V shed 5 bases, J shed 1 base, and the junction held 10 bases outside the gene matches. The CDR3 protein is CASSAQTSGGARSYNEQFF. The CDR3 DNA is TGTGCCAGTAGTGCCCAGACTAGCGGGGGGGCTCGGTCCTACAATGAGCAGTTCTTC.

This clonotype was found a few times. This rearrangement joins TRBV19 to TRBJ1-5; D is ambiguous. Germline-derived CDR1 and CDR2 are LNHDA and SQIVND (reference sequence). CDR3 size: 12 residues. Trimming removed 6 bases from V and 6 bases from J, with 9 bases in between. CDR3 sequence (DNA): TGTGCCAGTAGAGATAGGCGTCAGCCCCAGCATTTT. Its protein is CASRDRRQPQHF.

Here the CDR3 reads CASSSPQGGDTQYF. The CDR3 nucleotides are TGCGCCAGCAGCTCCCCCCAGGGCGGGGATACGCAGTATTTT. This chain connects TRBV5-1 to TRBJ2-3; either TRBD1 or TRBD2 may supply D (5 bases each). Germline V gene lookup returns CDR1 SGHRS and CDR2 YFSETQ. The CDR3 sequence is 14 residues long. V was pared by 3 bases and J by 6 bases, with 14 bases between.